This TCR beta chain was identified in a study of CD8 T cells in Susac syndrome. Random hexamers were used to reverse transcribe an amount of roughly 0.5 to 1 ug RNA. An immunoSEQ multiplex PCR generated amplified TCR beta CDR3 products spanning 54 Vbeta and 13 Jbeta. One entry per CDR3 protein results from TCRdb running MiXCR on the immunoSEQ multiplex PCR reads. The table lists about 49,000 distinct CDR3 sequences, over 85% of them singletons, with 0.45% to 0.65% in the top ten. This clonotype has a handful of counts. No antigen is known for it. Findings and caveats of the study: TCR sequencing and HLA analysis covered a relatively small number of individuals.

Negative isolation yielded the CD8+ and CD4+ T cells, while FACS enriched the TEMRA cells. Looked up from germline, CDR1 is SQVTM and CDR2 is ANQGSEA. V was clipped by 3 bases and J by 1 base, with 3 bases between them. The CDR3 length is 11 residues. The sequence was obtained from a human donor in good health. Sequenced sample: CD8+ T cells from PBMCs. V is TRBV29-1 and J is TRBJ1-1; D is uncertain. The CDR3 DNA reads TGCAGCGTTGACAAGAACACTGAAGCTTTCTTT. Its protein is CSVDKNTEAFF.